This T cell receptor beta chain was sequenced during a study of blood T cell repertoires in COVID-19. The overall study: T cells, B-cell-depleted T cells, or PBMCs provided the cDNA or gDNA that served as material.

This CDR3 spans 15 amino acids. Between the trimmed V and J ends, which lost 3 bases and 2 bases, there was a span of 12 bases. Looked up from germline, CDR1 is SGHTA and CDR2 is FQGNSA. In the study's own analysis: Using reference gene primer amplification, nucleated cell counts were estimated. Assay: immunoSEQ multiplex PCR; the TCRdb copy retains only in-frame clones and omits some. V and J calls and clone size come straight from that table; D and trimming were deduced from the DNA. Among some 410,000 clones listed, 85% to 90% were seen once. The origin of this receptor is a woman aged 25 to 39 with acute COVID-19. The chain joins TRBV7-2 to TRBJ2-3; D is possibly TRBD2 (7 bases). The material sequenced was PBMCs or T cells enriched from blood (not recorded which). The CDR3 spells CASSFWGGPTDTQYF. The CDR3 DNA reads TGTGCCAGCAGCTTTTGGGGGGGGCCCACAGATACGCAGTATTTT.